This passage covers 30 T cell receptor beta chains from one sample sequenced in a study of OX40 agonist ivuxolimab in advanced cancers. Library method: the immunoSEQ multiplex PCR assay. Held by TCRdb, this immuneACCESS table contains in-frame sequences only and omits some clones. Under half of the omission traces to an unresolved V gene where checked; the cause of the rest is unknown. For this sample there are 75,000 or so clones; 84% appear just once. Approximately 25% of the sample goes to the ten largest clones. The sequences come from CD4+ or CD8+ T cells sorted from blood, collected in a trial of the OX40 agonist ivuxolimab. Every receptor here comes from an adult with an advanced solid tumor such as melanoma, head and neck, liver or kidney cancer.

This clone was recorded once. The V and J genes are TRBV28 and TRBJ2-5; tentatively, D is TRBD1 or TRBD2 (6 bases each). Trimming cost V 8 bases and J 5 bases, with 27 bases left between them. The length of the CDR3 is 17 residues. Germline loops: CDR1 MDHEN, CDR2 SYDVKM. The CDR3 region is CASSHNKGGRRMETQYF. The CDR3 coding sequence is TGTGCCAGCTCCCACAATAAGGGGGGCCGCCGGATGGAGACCCAGTACTTC. Using reference TRBV28 and TRBJ2-5 for the parts outside the CDR3, the full variable domain is DVKVTQSSRYLVKRTGEKVFLECVQDMDHENMFWYRQDPGLGLRLIYFSYDVKMKEKGDIPEGYSVSREKKERFSLILESASTNQTSMYLCASSHNKGGRRMETQYFGPGTRLLVL.

The rearrangement uses TRBV5-8 and TRBJ2-2; 10 nucleotides align to TRBD2. CDR3 length equals 14 residues. Looked up from germline, CDR1 is SGHTS and CDR2 is YDEGEE. The V segment lost 9 bases and the J segment 5 bases; nucleotides outside the gene matches: 7. CDR3 sequence reads: CAIPGLALTGELFF. CDR3 DNA sequence: TGTGCCATCCCGGGACTAGCGCTGACCGGGGAGCTGTTTTTT.

The chain carries TRBV4-2 and TRBJ2-7, with 7 bases lining up with TRBD1. CDR1 LGHNA and CDR2 YNFKEQ come from the germline V gene. The CDR3 is 16 residues long. The junction had 9 bases not matched to a gene; V was cut back by 0 bases and J by 4 bases. This CDR3 is CASSQDRRGFLYEQYF. The CDR3 DNA reads as TGTGCCAGCAGCCAAGACCGCAGGGGGTTCTTGTACGAGCAGTACTTC.

V is TRBV28 and J is TRBJ1-1; the match to TRBD1 covers 11 bases. The germline CDR1 and CDR2 sequences are MDHEN and SYDVKM. The J segment lost 2 bases and the V segment lost 6 bases, leaving 8 bases of the junction unmatched. The CDR3 extends over 16 amino acids. CDR3 nucleotides: TGTGCCAGCAGCTACGGACAGGGGGCATTTAACACTGAAGCTTTCTTT. Protein product: CASSYGQGAFNTEAFF.

The gene calls are TRBV5-1 and TRBJ2-3, with a possible D match to TRBD2 (5 bases). Trimming shortened V by 1 base and J by 0 bases, and 9 bases separated the two germline ends. CDR1 and CDR2 (germline): SGHRS, YFSETQ. The CDR3 spans 15 residues. CDR3 sequence reads: CASSLTAASTDTQYF. For the CDR3, the DNA is TGCGCCAGCAGCTTGACAGCGGCTAGCACAGATACGCAGTATTTT.

V and J are TRBV19 and TRBJ2-7, with 13 positions matching TRBD2. The germline gives CDR1 LNHDA, CDR2 SQIVND (reference sequence). The CDR3 consists of 16 residues. The ends lost 5 bases at V and 5 bases at J; junction bases unmatched: 9. Written as DNA, the CDR3 is TGTGCCAGTAGTTCTCGGACTAGCGGGAGTTTCAACGAGCAGTACTTC. Amino acid sequence: CASSSRTSGSFNEQYF. Full variable domain (missing parts from reference TRBV19 and TRBJ2-7): DGGITQSPKYLFRKEGQNVTLSCEQNLNHDAMYWYRQDPGQGLRLIYYSQIVNDFQKGDIAEGYSVSREKKESFPLTVTSAQKNPTAFYLCASSSRTSGSFNEQYFGPGTRLTVT.

V usage is TRBV4-2 and J usage is TRBJ1-2; no clear D gene. V lost 3 bases, J lost 4 bases, and 3 bases lay in between. CDR3 size: 11 residues. Germline CDR1 reads LGHNA; CDR2 reads YNFKEQ. The CDR3 reads CASSHLYGYTF. CDR3 DNA: TGTGCCAGCAGCCACCTCTATGGCTACACCTTC.

This clone was observed many times. The rearrangement links TRBV19 to TRBJ2-2; tentative D call: TRBD2 (5 bases). CDR3 length equals 18 residues. Germline CDR1 reads LNHDA; CDR2 reads SQIVND (reference sequence). The V end was cut by 6 bases, the J end by 2 bases, with 22 bases between. CDR3 in amino acids: CASRTDLARGINTGELFF. The CDR3 DNA is TGTGCCAGTAGAACGGACTTGGCGCGAGGTATTAACACCGGGGAGCTGTTTTTT. The full variable domain, with the rest looked up from reference TRBV19 and TRBJ2-2, is DGGITQSPKYLFRKEGQNVTLSCEQNLNHDAMYWYRQDPGQGLRLIYYSQIVNDFQKGDIAEGYSVSREKKESFPLTVTSAQKNPTAFYLCASRTDLARGINTGELFFGEGSRLTVL.

The chain is built from TRBV16 and TRBJ1-1; 7 bases agree with TRBD1. J was trimmed by 4 bases and V by 2 bases; bases with no gene match: 7. The CDR3 consists of 15 residues. Germline values: CDR1 KGHSY, CDR2 FQNENV. The CDR3: CASSQDYRGVTEAFF. In DNA, the CDR3 is TGTGCCAGCAGCCAAGATTACAGGGGCGTCACTGAAGCTTTCTTT.

This clone appeared a single time. This chain connects TRBV5-5 to TRBJ2-1; D is unresolved. This CDR3 has 13 residues. V lost 4 bases and J lost 8, with 13 bases in between. Germline values: CDR1 SGHKS, CDR2 YYEKEE (reference sequence). CDR3 DNA: TGTGCCAGCAGCCCCCGGGCTGGGTATGAGCAGTTCTTC. Translating gives CASSPRAGYEQFF.

The gene calls are TRBV15 and TRBJ2-1; tentatively, D is TRBD2 (6 bases). Germline V lookup: CDR1 LNHNV, CDR2 YYDKDF (reference sequence). Trimming took 3 bases from V and 3 from J, leaving 15 bases between them. The CDR3 spans 16 residues. Here the CDR3 reads CATSRGGRARYNEQFF. CDR3 nucleotide sequence: TGTGCCACCAGCAGGGGGGGAAGGGCCCGCTACAATGAGCAGTTCTTC.

This clone was found once. The genes are TRBV5-6 and TRBJ2-3, with 7 bases that match TRBD2. V trimming: 3 bases; J trimming: 5 bases; junction bases outside the gene matches: 6. Germline V CDR1 and CDR2: SGHDT, YYEEEE. CDR3 length: 14 residues. The CDR3 is CASSSAGEGDTQYF. CDR3 nucleotides: TGTGCCAGCAGCTCGGCGGGGGAGGGAGATACGCAGTATTTT.

J is TRBJ2-3 and V is TRBV5-1, with TRBD1 matching over 10 bases. The V and J ends lost 1 base and 4 bases, in that order; junction bases with no gene match: 3. This CDR3 has 15 amino acids. Germline V gene data show CDR1 as SGHRS and CDR2 as YFSETQ. The CDR3 DNA reads TGCGCCAGCAGCTTGCAGGGGACAGGGGCAGATACGCAGTATTTT. Protein product: CASSLQGTGADTQYF.

This rearrangement joins TRBV7-8 to TRBJ1-4; no firm D call. The germline V gene has CDR1 SGHVS and CDR2 FQNEAQ. V lost 7 bases and J 10 bases, leaving 10 bases between the germline ends. The CDR3 is made up of 11 amino acids. The CDR3 region is CASTTSTKLFF. CDR3 DNA sequence: TGTGCCAGCACGACGAGCACAAAACTGTTTTTT.

This chain connects TRBV5-1 to TRBJ2-1; D perhaps matches TRBD2 (5 bases). The V end was cut by 0 bases, the J end by 3 bases, with 10 bases between. This CDR3 comprises 15 residues. Germline CDR1 reads SGHRS; CDR2 reads YFSETQ. CDR3 residues: CASSLGASSYNEQFF. The CDR3 bases are TGCGCCAGCAGCTTGGGGGCTAGCAGCTACAATGAGCAGTTCTTC.

This clone was seen a single time. Distinct nucleotide sequences in the sample also encode this CDR3. The chain recombines TRBV6-5 with TRBJ1-1, with D unclear. The germline CDR1 and CDR2 sequences are MNHEY and SVGAGI. The CDR3 is 11 residues long. V was clipped by 6 bases and J by 3 bases, with 5 bases between them. CDR3 residues: CASRRDTEAFF. As DNA, the CDR3 is TGTGCCAGCAGGCGCGACACTGAAGCTTTCTTT.

In DNA form, the CDR3 reads TGTGCCAGCAGGGGACCCGGGACCTCTAGCTCCTACAATGAGCAGTTCTTC. The encoded protein is CASRGPGTSSSYNEQFF. The chain joins TRBV2 to TRBJ2-1; perhaps D is TRBD1 or TRBD2 (5 bases each). Germline V gives CDR1 SNHLY, CDR2 FYNNEI. Trimming left V 6 bases short and J 0 bases short, with 18 bases between. The CDR3 consists of 17 residues.

The chain couples TRBV5-1 to TRBJ2-7, with D unresolved. Trimming took 2 bases from V and 7 from J, leaving 10 bases between them. Germline lookup yields CDR1 SGHRS and CDR2 YFSETQ. This CDR3 has 12 amino acids. In nucleotides, the CDR3 is TGCGCCAGCAGCTTCGTGGGGAAAGAGCAGTACTTC. This gives the protein CASSFVGKEQYF.

The chain links TRBV5-1 to TRBJ1-1; 7 positions agree with TRBD1. The CDR3 runs to 14 residues. Per the germline V gene, CDR1 is SGHRS and CDR2 is YFSETQ. Germline trimming cut 4 bases from V and 0 bases from J; bases unmatched to any gene: 3. CDR3 in DNA: TGCGCCAGCAGCAGGGGACAGATGAACACTGAAGCTTTCTTT. As protein: CASSRGQMNTEAFF.

This rearrangement joins TRBV29-1 to TRBJ2-7, with TRBD2 matching 7 bases. V was pared by 1 base and J by 3 bases, with 3 bases of the junction left unmatched. The germline gives CDR1 SQVTM, CDR2 ANQGSEA. CDR3 length: 13 residues. Here the CDR3 DNA reads TGCAGCGTTGAAGGACTAGCTGGCTACGAGCAGTACTTC. Translated: CSVEGLAGYEQYF.

This clone has only one observation. This chain links TRBV18 with TRBJ1-6; a weak D match, TRBD1 (5 bases). V was pared by 7 bases and J by 2 bases, with 18 bases between. CDR1 and CDR2 from the germline V gene are KGHSH and LQKENI. This CDR3 region has 17 residues. Here the CDR3 DNA reads TGTGCCAGCTGCCAGGACGGAACAGGCGCCTATAATTCACCCCTCCACTTT. This translates into CASCQDGTGAYNSPLHF.

In the case of this clone: The same CDR3 also results from other DNA sequences found in this sample. This chain uses TRBV18 with TRBJ2-5; D remains ambiguous. The CDR3 runs 12 residues. The germline V gene encodes CDR1 KGHSH and CDR2 LQKENI. V was shortened by 3 bases and J by 4 bases, with 6 bases between the two germline ends. In DNA, the CDR3 is TGTGCCAGCTCACCCTCAGGAGAGACCCAGTACTTC. Encoded protein: CASSPSGETQYF.

The rearrangement joins TRBV7-8 to TRBJ2-3, with D unresolved. Trimming took 6 bases from V and 5 from J, leaving 15 bases between them. CDR1 is SGHVS and CDR2 is FQNEAQ in the germline V gene. This CDR3 region has 14 residues. The DNA for the CDR3 is TGTGCCAGCAGTTCAGGCCCCGAGGTAGATACGCAGTATTTT. This sequence encodes CASSSGPEVDTQYF.

J is TRBJ1-2 and V is TRBV9; no firm D call. Germline CDR1 SGDLS, CDR2 YYNGEE. The CDR3 has 13 amino acids. The V and J ends lost 0 bases and 4 bases respectively, with 7 bases between them. CDR3 loop: CASSVVPAYGYTF. The CDR3 region has the DNA TGTGCCAGCAGCGTAGTGCCAGCCTATGGCTACACCTTC.

In DNA, the CDR3 is TGTGCCAGCAGCCCAGGGGGCGTTTATGGCTACACCTTC. As protein: CASSPGGVYGYTF. The chain employs TRBV7-6 and TRBJ1-2, with TRBD1 matching 8 bases. Trimming took 5 bases from V and 5 from J; bases not matched to a gene: 4. Germline CDR1 SGHVS, CDR2 FNYEAQ. This CDR3 is built from 13 residues.

The rearrangement joins TRBV9 to TRBJ2-5; unclear D gene. The V gene lost 1 base and the J gene lost 0 bases, with 4 bases spanning the gap. The CDR3 is made up of 13 amino acids. From germline, CDR1 is SGDLS and CDR2 YYNGEE. The CDR3, as DNA: TGTGCCAGCAGCGTAAACTACCAAGAGACCCAGTACTTC. This translates into CASSVNYQETQYF. Full variable domain (outside the CDR3, taken from reference TRBV9 and TRBJ2-5): DSGVTQTPKHLITATGQRVTLRCSPRSGDLSVYWYQQSLDQGLQFLIQYYNGEERAKGNILERFSAQQFPDLHSELNLSSLELGDSALYFCASSVNYQETQYFGPGTRLLVL.

This clone appeared a few times. The chain carries TRBV10-3 and TRBJ1-6; D not certain. Trimming shortened V by 7 bases and J by 9 bases, and 16 bases separated the two germline ends. Germline V gene sequence: CDR1 ENHRY, CDR2 SYGVKD. This CDR3 has 14 amino acids. CDR3 in DNA: TGTGCCATCACCCCGGATCTCGGGAGTTCACCCCTCCACTTT. Its translation is CAITPDLGSSPLHF.

This chain joins TRBV11-2 and TRBJ2-2; D not resolved. V was cut by 5 bases and J by 6 bases, with 7 bases left in between. Germline V gene sequence: CDR1 SGHAT, CDR2 FQNNGV. The CDR3 is 12 residues long. The CDR3 here is CASSPLAGELFF. The CDR3 DNA is TGTGCCAGCAGCCCTCTTGCCGGGGAGCTGTTTTTT.

This clone turned up a few times. The chain links TRBV7-8 to TRBJ1-2, with D perhaps TRBD1 (5 bases). The CDR3 has 14 residues. V was pared by 5 bases and J by 4 bases, with 14 bases between. The germline CDR1 and CDR2 sequences are SGHVS and FQNEAQ. CDR3 in amino acids: CASSEGPIGYGYTF. The CDR3 DNA reads as TGTGCCAGCAGCGAGGGACCTATCGGCTATGGCTACACCTTC. Filled out from reference TRBV7-8 and TRBJ1-2, the complete variable domain reads GAGVSQSPRYKVAKRGQDVALRCDPISGHVSLFWYQQALGQGPEFLTYFQNEAQLDKSGLPSDRFFAERPEGSVSTLKIQRTQQEDSAVYLCASSEGPIGYGYTFGSGTRLTVV.

This chain connects TRBV19 to TRBJ2-1; D might be TRBD1 or TRBD2, each matching 6 bases. Germline-derived CDR1 and CDR2 are LNHDA and SQIVND (reference sequence). The ends were cut back, 3 bases at V and 3 bases at J, with 18 bases in the middle. CDR3 length: 17 residues. CDR3 sequence (DNA): TGTGCCAGTAGTATTGGGCGGGACGGCAGGGGCTACAATGAGCAGTTCTTC. Protein product: CASSIGRDGRGYNEQFF.